The clone carrying this TCR beta chain was observed a single time. Antigen unknown. These data are taken from a study of cytomegalovirus exposure and HLA in healthy donors. Whole-study findings and limits: Within an earlier analysis, most TCR beta V segments proved productive either about 87% or about 30% of the time. There was a cluster of highly shared sequence variants that was likely a sequencing artifact.

The V gene end was trimmed by 3 bases and the J gene end by 3 bases; junction bases not matched to a gene: 11. From germline, CDR1 is LNHDA and CDR2 SQIVND (reference sequence). The CDR3 extends over 17 amino acids. PCR employed 60 Vbeta and 13 Jbeta primers. Sequencing used immunoSEQ multiplex PCR; TCRdb keeps in-frame clones, though not all of them. Here the sample spans about 140,000 clones, 70% to 80% being singletons. The clonotype originates from a female donor in good health and CMV-seronegative. The rearrangement joins TRBV19 to TRBJ2-4, with TRBD2 matching over 7 bases. The material sequenced was PBMCs. The CDR3 here is CASSIQSSGGGKNIQYF. CDR3 nucleotides: TGTGCCAGTAGTATCCAATCTAGCGGCGGGGGCAAAAACATTCAGTACTTC.